The source of this TCR beta chain is a study of T cell repertoires in cytomegalovirus infection. Study-wide context: Indications of both CMV infection and matching HLA type were provided by public TCR beta signatures.

TCRdb reprocessed the reads via MiXCR and lists one record per CDR3 protein. The data show fewer than 300,000 distinct CDR3 sequences, 20% to 30% seen once. General study points: There were HLA-C-restricted CMV-specific TCR beta clonotypes dominating the ex vivo response. The study identified carriers of CMV plus the relevant HLA from cumulative public TCR beta family frequency.

A remark on this clonotype: What it binds is not known.

The receptor was isolated from a human donor in good health (CMV status not recorded). Some clones in this sample may be carry-over from other donors' samples. Sequencing input: PBMCs.

The CDR3 DNA reads TGTGCCACCAGCAGCGCAGACAAGGAGTCCTATGGCTACACCTTC. Protein: CATSSADKESYGYTF. J is TRBJ1-2 and V is TRBV15, with no clear D. CDR1 is LNHNV, CDR2 YYDKDF, per germline (reference sequence). The CDR3 totals 15 residues. V shed 3 bases and J shed 4 bases, with 15 bases lying between them.